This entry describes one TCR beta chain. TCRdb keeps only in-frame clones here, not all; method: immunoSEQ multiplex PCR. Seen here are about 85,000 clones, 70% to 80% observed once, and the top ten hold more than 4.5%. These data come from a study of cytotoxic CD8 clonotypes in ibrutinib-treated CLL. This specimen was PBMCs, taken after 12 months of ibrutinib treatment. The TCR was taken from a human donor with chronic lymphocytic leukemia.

CDR3 in DNA: TGTGCCAGCAGCAATGTCCCCATGAACACTGAAGCTTTCTTT. It encodes CASSNVPMNTEAFF. The chain is built from TRBV28 and TRBJ1-1, with D hard to call. V was trimmed by 6 bases and J by 0 bases, leaving 11 bases between them. Germline CDR1 and CDR2: MDHEN and SYDVKM. This CDR3 comprises 14 residues.